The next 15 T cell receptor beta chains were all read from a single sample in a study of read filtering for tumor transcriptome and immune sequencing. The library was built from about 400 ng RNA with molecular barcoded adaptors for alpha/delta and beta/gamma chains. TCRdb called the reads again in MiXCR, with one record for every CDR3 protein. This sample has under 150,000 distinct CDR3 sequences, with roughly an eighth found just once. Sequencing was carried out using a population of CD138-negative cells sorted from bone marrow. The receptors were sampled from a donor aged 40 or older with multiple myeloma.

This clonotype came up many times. CDR3 residues: CPSVQGRHEQYF. The DNA for the CDR3 is TGCCCTAGCGTACAGGGGCGCCACGAGCAGTACTTC. The genes are TRBV20-1 and TRBJ2-7; TRBD1 might be the D (7 bases). Germline V lookup: CDR1 DFQATT, CDR2 SNEGSKA (reference sequence). The CDR3 extends over 12 amino acids.

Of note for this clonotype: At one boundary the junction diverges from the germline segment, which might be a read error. CDR3 bases: TGCGCCAGCAGTGAAACGGGACAGTTAGCGAGTACCGGGGAGCTGTTTTTT. Amino acids: CASSETGQLASTGELFF. The rearrangement joins TRBV10-3 to TRBJ2-2; 7 bases agree with TRBD1. Germline V gene data show CDR1 as ENHRY and CDR2 as SYGVKD. This CDR3 is built from 17 residues.

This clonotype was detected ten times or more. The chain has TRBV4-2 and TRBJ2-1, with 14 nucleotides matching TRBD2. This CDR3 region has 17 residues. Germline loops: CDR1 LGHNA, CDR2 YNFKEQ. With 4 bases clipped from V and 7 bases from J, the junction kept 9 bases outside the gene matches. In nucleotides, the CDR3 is TGTGCCAGCAGCCCAGCCGGGACTAGCGGGAGTAAGAATGAGCAGTTCTTC. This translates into CASSPAGTSGSKNEQFF.

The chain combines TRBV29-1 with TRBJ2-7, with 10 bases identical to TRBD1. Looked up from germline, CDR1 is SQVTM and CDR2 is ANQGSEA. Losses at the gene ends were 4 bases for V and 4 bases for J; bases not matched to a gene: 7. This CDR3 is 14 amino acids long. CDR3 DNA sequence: TGCAGCGTTGCCCGACAGGGGGCTTCGTACGAGCAGTACTTC. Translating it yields CSVARQGASYEQYF.

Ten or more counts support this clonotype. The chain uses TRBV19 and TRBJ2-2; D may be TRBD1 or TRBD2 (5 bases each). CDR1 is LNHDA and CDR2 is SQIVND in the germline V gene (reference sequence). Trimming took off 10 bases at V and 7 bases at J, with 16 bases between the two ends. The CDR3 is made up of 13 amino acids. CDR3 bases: TGTGCCACTCAAACGGGGCGAAGCGGGGAGCTGTTTTTT. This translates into CATQTGRSGELFF. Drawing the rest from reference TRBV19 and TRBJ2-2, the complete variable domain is DGGITQSPKYLFRKEGQNVTLSCEQNLNHDAMYWYRQDPGQGLRLIYYSQIVNDFQKGDIAEGYSVSREKKESFPLTVTSAQKNPTAFYLCATQTGRSGELFFGEGSRLTVL.

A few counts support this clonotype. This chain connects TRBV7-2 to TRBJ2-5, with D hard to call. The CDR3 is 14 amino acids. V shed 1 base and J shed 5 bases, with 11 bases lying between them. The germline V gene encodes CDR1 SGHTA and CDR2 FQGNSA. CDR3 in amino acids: CASSLEGTGETQYF. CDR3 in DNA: TGTGCCAGCAGCTTAGAGGGAACCGGGGAGACCCAGTACTTC.

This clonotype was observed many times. CDR3 amino acids: CASSYSRGPSVNNEQFF. In nucleotides, the CDR3 is TGTGCCAGCAGTTACTCAAGGGGGCCTAGCGTTAACAATGAGCAGTTCTTC. This chain connects TRBV6-5 to TRBJ2-1; D possibly corresponds to TRBD1 (7 bases). Germline lookup yields CDR1 MNHEY and CDR2 SVGAGI. Trimming removed 0 bases from V and 5 bases from J, with 17 bases in between. This CDR3 has 17 amino acids.

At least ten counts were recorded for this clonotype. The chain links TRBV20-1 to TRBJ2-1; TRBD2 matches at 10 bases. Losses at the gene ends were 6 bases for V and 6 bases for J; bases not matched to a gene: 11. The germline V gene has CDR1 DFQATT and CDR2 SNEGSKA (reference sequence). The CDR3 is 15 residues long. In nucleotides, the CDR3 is TGCAGTGCCCCAACCGGACTAGCGGATTCCAATGAGCAGTTCTTC. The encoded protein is CSAPTGLADSNEQFF.

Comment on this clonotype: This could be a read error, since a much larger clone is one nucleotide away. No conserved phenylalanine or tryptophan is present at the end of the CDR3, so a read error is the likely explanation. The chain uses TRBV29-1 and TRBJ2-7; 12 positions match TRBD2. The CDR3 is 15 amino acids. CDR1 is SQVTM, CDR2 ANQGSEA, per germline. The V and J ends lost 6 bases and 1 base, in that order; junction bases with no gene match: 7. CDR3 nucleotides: TGCAGCGTCGACCGGACTAGCGGGACGTCCTACGAGCAGTACATC. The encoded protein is CSVDRTSGTSYEQYI.

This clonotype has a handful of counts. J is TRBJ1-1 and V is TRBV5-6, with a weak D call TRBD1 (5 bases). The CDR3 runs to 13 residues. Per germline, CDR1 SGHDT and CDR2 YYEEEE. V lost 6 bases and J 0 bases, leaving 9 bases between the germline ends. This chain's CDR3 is CASKGRMNTEAFF. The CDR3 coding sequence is TGTGCCAGCAAGGGACGGATGAACACTGAAGCTTTCTTT.

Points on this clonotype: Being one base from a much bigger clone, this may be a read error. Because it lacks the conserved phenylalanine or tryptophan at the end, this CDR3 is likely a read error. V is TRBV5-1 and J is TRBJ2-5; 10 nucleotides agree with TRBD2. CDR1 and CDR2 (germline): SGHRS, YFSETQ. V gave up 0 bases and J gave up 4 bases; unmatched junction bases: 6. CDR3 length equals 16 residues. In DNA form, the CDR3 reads TGCGCCAGCAGCTTGGCGGCTAGCGGGAGAGGAGAGACCCAGTACCTC. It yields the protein CASSLAASGRGETQYL.

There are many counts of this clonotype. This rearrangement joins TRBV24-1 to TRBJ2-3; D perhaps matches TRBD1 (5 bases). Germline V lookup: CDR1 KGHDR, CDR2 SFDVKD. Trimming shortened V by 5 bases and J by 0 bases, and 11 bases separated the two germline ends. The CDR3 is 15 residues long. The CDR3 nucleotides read TGTGCCACCAGTGCGGCAGGGTTGAGCACAGATACGCAGTATTTT. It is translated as CATSAAGLSTDTQYF.

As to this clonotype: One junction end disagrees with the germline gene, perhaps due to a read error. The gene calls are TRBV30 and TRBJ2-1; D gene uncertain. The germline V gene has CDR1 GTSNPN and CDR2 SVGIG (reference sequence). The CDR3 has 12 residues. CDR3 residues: CACTPDLGERFF. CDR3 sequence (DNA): TGTGCCTGTACTCCAGACTTGGGTGAGCGGTTCTTC.

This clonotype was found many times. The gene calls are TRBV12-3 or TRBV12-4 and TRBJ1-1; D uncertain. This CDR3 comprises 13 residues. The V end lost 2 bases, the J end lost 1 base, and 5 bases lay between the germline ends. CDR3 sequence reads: CASSLNANTEAFF. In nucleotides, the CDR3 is TGTGCCAGCAGTTTAAACGCGAACACTGAAGCTTTCTTT.

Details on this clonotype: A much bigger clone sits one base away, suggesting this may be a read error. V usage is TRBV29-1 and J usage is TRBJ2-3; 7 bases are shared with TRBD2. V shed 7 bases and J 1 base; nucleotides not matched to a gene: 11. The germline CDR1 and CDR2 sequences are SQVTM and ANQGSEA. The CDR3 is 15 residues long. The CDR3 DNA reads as TGCAGCGCTGTGGGGGGGAGAGAGGGCACAGATACGCAGTATTTT. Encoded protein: CSAVGGREGTDTQYF.